What follows are 19 T cell receptor beta chains derived from one specimen sequenced in a study of blood T cells in healthy people across ages. Next came a second PCR, run for about 7 to 12 cycles, which used a sample-barcoded 5' primer along with a J-beta primer mix. A single record per CDR3 protein comes from TCRdb applying MiXCR to the 5' RACE reads. Among 1.5 million to 2 million distinct CDR3 sequences listed, approximately 30% were seen once. Sequencing input: blood. The source is a woman in her 30s in good health.

The V gene is TRBV12-3 or TRBV12-4, the J gene TRBJ1-1, with TRBD1 matching over 7 bases. CDR3 size: 15 residues. V shed 6 bases, J shed 0 bases, and the junction held 7 bases outside the gene matches. This CDR3 reads CASRRTGVLNTEAFF. In nucleotides, the CDR3 is TGTGCCAGCAGACGGACAGGCGTTCTGAACACTGAAGCTTTCTTT.

In its sample, this clonotype was seen a few times. The J gene is TRBJ2-1, the V gene TRBV25-1; D gene unclear. Germline V gene lookup returns CDR1 MGHDK and CDR2 SYGVNS. Trimming took off 8 bases at V and 4 bases at J, with 15 bases between the two ends. CDR3 length: 14 amino acids. CDR3 protein: CASETSSEYNEQFF. The CDR3 DNA reads as TGTGCCAGCGAGACCTCCTCAGAGTACAATGAGCAGTTCTTC. The whole variable domain, remainder taken from reference TRBV25-1 and TRBJ2-1, is EADIYQTPRYLVIGTGKKITLECSQTMGHDKMYWYQQDPGMELHLIHYSYGVNSTEKGDLSSESTVSRIRTEHFPLTLESARPSHTSQYLCASETSSEYNEQFFGPGTRLTVL.

This chain links TRBV20-1 with TRBJ2-5; 8 nucleotides agree with TRBD2. CDR1 is DFQATT, CDR2 SNEGSKA, per germline (reference sequence). The CDR3 is made up of 16 amino acids. J lost 2 bases, V lost 0 bases, and 8 bases had no gene match. CDR3 nucleotides: TGCAGTGCTAGAGATTGGAGCGGGGGCATACAAGAGACCCAGTACTTC. This translates into CSARDWSGGIQETQYF.

The rearrangement links TRBV20-1 to TRBJ1-3; D is unclear. The CDR3 runs 13 residues. Germline lookup yields CDR1 DFQATT and CDR2 SNEGSKA (reference sequence). V was cut by 1 base and J by 7 bases, with 11 bases left in between. The CDR3 DNA sequence: TGCAGTGCTAGAGTAGCAGGAGGGAACACCATATATTTT. Its protein product is CSARVAGGNTIYF.

This clonotype appeared a few times. The rearrangement uses TRBV27 and TRBJ1-2; D perhaps matches TRBD1 (5 bases). Germline V CDR1 and CDR2: MNHEY, SMNVEV (reference sequence). This CDR3 is built from 14 residues. V dropped 8 bases and J dropped 4 bases, with 17 bases sitting between them. For the CDR3, the DNA is TGTGCCAGCGGTCTAAAGATGGGACTCTATGGCTACACCTTC. Its translation is CASGLKMGLYGYTF.

This clonotype was observed once. The chain recombines TRBV12-3 or TRBV12-4 with TRBJ2-6, with D uncertain. The CDR3 sequence is 16 residues long. V was shortened by 5 bases and J by 4 bases, with 15 bases between the two germline ends. The CDR3 bases are TGTGCCAGCAGTCCCCTCCGTTCTCGGGGGGCCAACGTCCTGACTTTC. This codes for CASSPLRSRGANVLTF.

The chain carries TRBV7-2 and TRBJ2-1, with 7 nucleotides matching TRBD2. The CDR3 is 14 residues long. The germline CDR1 and CDR2 sequences are SGHTA and FQGNSA. V lost 3 bases to trimming and J lost 7 bases; unmatched junction nucleotides: 6. CDR3: CASSFAGDWNEQFF. Here the CDR3 DNA reads TGTGCCAGCAGCTTTGCGGGAGATTGGAATGAGCAGTTCTTC.

This clonotype was detected a few times. The chain links TRBV15 to TRBJ2-7; weak D call: TRBD1 (5 bases). Germline values: CDR1 LNHNV, CDR2 YYDKDF (reference sequence). Deletions cut 0 bases from V and 2 bases from J, with 11 bases between. The CDR3 covers 15 residues. CDR3 bases: TGTGCCACCAGCAGAGAGGGCAGGGTCACCTACGAGCAGTACTTC. Amino acid sequence: CATSREGRVTYEQYF.

The gene calls are TRBV20-1 and TRBJ2-3; TRBD2 matches 8 bases. Germline lookup yields CDR1 DFQATT and CDR2 SNEGSKA (reference sequence). The CDR3 totals 13 residues. CDR3 in amino acids: CRASSGSTDTQYF. CDR3 coding DNA: TGCAGGGCCTCTAGCGGGAGCACAGATACGCAGTATTTT.

This chain uses TRBV20-1 with TRBJ2-3; 10 bases are shared with TRBD2. CDR1 DFQATT and CDR2 SNEGSKA come from the germline V gene (reference sequence). This CDR3 is 15 amino acids long. The V gene end was trimmed by 2 bases and the J gene end by 1 base; junction bases not matched to a gene: 3. CDR3 coding DNA: TGCAGTGCTAGACCTAGCGGGAGCGGCACAGATACGCAGTATTTT. Protein product: CSARPSGSGTDTQYF.

This clonotype was seen only a few times. V and J are TRBV11-2 and TRBJ2-5; unclear D gene. Trimming removed 3 bases at V and 5 bases at J, with 13 bases between. Germline CDR1 is SGHAT and CDR2 is FQNNGV. This CDR3 has 14 amino acids. CDR3 DNA sequence: TGTGCCAGCAGCTTGTTGGGGTTGGGGGAGACCCAGTACTTC. Protein product: CASSLLGLGETQYF.

CDR3 in amino acids: CASSSRTSGREGEQFF. In DNA form, the CDR3 reads TGTGCCAGCAGTTCCCGGACTAGCGGGAGGGAGGGTGAGCAGTTCTTC. The gene calls are TRBV27 and TRBJ2-1, with 15 bases that match TRBD2. Looked up from germline, CDR1 is MNHEY and CDR2 is SMNVEV (reference sequence). V dropped 4 bases and J dropped 9; count of bases not matched to a gene: 7. The CDR3 length is 16 residues.

A few counts support this clonotype. V gene TRBV7-9 combines with J gene TRBJ1-6; D ambiguous. The CDR3 loop spans 12 amino acids. The V gene's germline CDR1 is SEHNR and CDR2 FQNEAQ (reference sequence). V lost 2 bases and J lost 8, with 4 bases in between. Here the CDR3 reads CASSLPDSPLHF. In DNA, the CDR3 is TGTGCCAGCAGCTTACCGGATTCACCCCTCCACTTT.

The table lists this clonotype with many counts. CDR3 loop: CSASRLIAYEQYF. The CDR3 DNA reads as TGCAGTGCTAGCCGGCTGATAGCCTACGAGCAGTACTTC. This rearrangement joins TRBV20-1 to TRBJ2-7, with D uncertain. The V and J ends lost 3 bases and 2 bases respectively, with 11 bases between them. Germline loops: CDR1 DFQATT, CDR2 SNEGSKA (reference sequence). This CDR3 comprises 13 residues.

The genes are TRBV11-2 and TRBJ1-6; no definite D call. V lost 2 bases and J 9 bases, leaving 14 bases between the germline ends. The CDR3 runs to 15 residues. Germline V lookup: CDR1 SGHAT, CDR2 FQNNGV. The CDR3 loop reads CASSLTPPEASPLHF. The CDR3 DNA is TGTGCCAGCAGCTTAACCCCCCCAGAGGCTTCACCCCTCCACTTT.

Notes on this clonotype: An end of the junction differs from the germline gene, which may be a read error. V usage is TRBV27 and J usage is TRBJ2-1; no firm D call. Per germline, CDR1 MNHEY and CDR2 SMNVEV (reference sequence). The CDR3 spans 13 residues. In DNA form, the CDR3 reads TGTGCCGGCAGTTTTAGCTCCTACAATGAGCAGTTCTTC. Its protein is CAGSFSSYNEQFF.

This clonotype was found many times. Here the CDR3 reads CASSGGQKPQETQYF. DNA of the CDR3: TGTGCCAGCAGTGGCGGACAGAAGCCCCAAGAGACCCAGTACTTC. The V gene is TRBV6-5, the J gene TRBJ2-5; D is possibly TRBD1 (6 bases). The CDR3 has 15 residues. Germline V gene data show CDR1 as MNHEY and CDR2 as SVGAGI. Trimming stripped 5 bases from V and 1 base from J, with 14 bases between.

This clonotype was picked up a small number of times. The rearrangement joins TRBV5-1 to TRBJ2-3; D gene unclear. The CDR3 is 14 amino acids. V lost 0 bases to trimming and J lost 6 bases, with 11 bases between them. Germline V gives CDR1 SGHRS, CDR2 YFSETQ. CDR3 in DNA: TGCGCCAGCAGCTTGGCCCCGATGTCGGATACGCAGTATTTT. This translates into CASSLAPMSDTQYF.

This rearrangement joins TRBV29-1 to TRBJ2-1; 12 bases fit TRBD2. Trimming at V came to 6 bases and at J to 7 bases, leaving 4 bases not matched to a gene. The CDR3 totals 13 residues. Germline assignment: CDR1 SQVTM and CDR2 ANQGSEA. CDR3 in DNA: TGCAGCGTCTCTAGCGGGGGGGGAAATGAGCAGTTCTTC. Residues: CSVSSGGGNEQFF.